This record looks at one TCR beta chain sequence and its context. Primers: 60 Vbeta forward and 13 Jbeta reverse. Generated by immunoSEQ multiplex PCR, the TCRdb table keeps only in-frame clones and is missing some. In the table there are roughly 80,000 clones, roughly 76% of which are singletons. The sample belongs to a study of cytomegalovirus exposure and HLA in healthy donors. CDR1 and CDR2 (germline): SGHAT, FQNNGV. Trimming took off 5 bases at V and 5 bases at J, with 19 bases between the two ends. The CDR3 length is 15 residues. The chain combines TRBV11-2 with TRBJ2-7, with D maybe TRBD2 (6 bases). Sequenced input: PBMCs. This clonotype was sampled from a woman aged 25 to 45 in good health and CMV-seronegative. The CDR3 nucleotides read TGTGCCAGCAGCCCCGGGACTCTTTTGTCGGACGAGCAGTACTTC. Translation: CASSPGTLLSDEQYF.